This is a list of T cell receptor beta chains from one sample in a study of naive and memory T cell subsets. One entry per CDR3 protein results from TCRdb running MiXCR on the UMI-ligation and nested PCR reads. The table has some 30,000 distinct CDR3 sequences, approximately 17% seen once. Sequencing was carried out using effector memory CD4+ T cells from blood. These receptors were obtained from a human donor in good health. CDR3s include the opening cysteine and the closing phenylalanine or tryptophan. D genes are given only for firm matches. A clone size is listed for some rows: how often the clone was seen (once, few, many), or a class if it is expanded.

DNA: TGTGCCACCAGCAGATCTGACAGGGGGCGTGAGACCCAGTACTTC
CDR3: CATSRSDRGRETQYF
size: few
J: TRBJ2-5
D: TRBD1
V: TRBV15

DNA: TGTGCCAGCAGCCAAATTGTCTCGGGCGAGCAGTACTTC
CDR3: CASSQIVSGEQYF
size: -
J: TRBJ2-7
D: -
V: TRBV3-1

DNA: TGTGCCAGCACTAGCGGGGGTATCGGGGCCAAAAACATTCAGTACTTC
CDR3: CASTSGGIGAKNIQYF
size: -
J: TRBJ2-4
D: TRBD2
V: TRBV28

DNA: TGTGCCAGCAGTTTCTACAGGGCCAAACATAACTATGGCTACACCTTC
CDR3: CASSFYRAKHNYGYTF
size: -
J: TRBJ1-2
D: -
V: TRBV28

DNA: TGCAGCGCATTTTCCAGGCTAGCGGGAGGGCCCTCCTACGAGCAGTACTTC
CDR3: CSAFSRLAGGPSYEQYF
size: few
J: TRBJ2-7
D: TRBD2
V: TRBV29-1

DNA: TGTGCCAGCAGTTCACGACTAGCGGGAGAGGAGACCCAGTACTTC
CDR3: CASSSRLAGEETQYF
size: many
J: TRBJ2-5
D: TRBD2
V: TRBV6-1

DNA: TGCAGGGGGACAGGGGGCACTGAAGCTTTCTTT
CDR3: CRGTGGTEAFF
size: few
J: TRBJ1-1
D: TRBD1
V: TRBV20-1

DNA: TGTGCCAGCAGTCCGACTCGATTGACAGATACGCAGTATTTT
CDR3: CASSPTRLTDTQYF
size: -
J: TRBJ2-3
D: -
V: TRBV12-3/TRBV12-4

DNA: TGCAGTGCTAGAGCAAACACAGATACGCAGTATTTT
CDR3: CSARANTDTQYF
size: many
J: TRBJ2-3
D: -
V: TRBV20-1

DNA: TGTGCCAGCAGTTTATTAGGGGGGAGCTCCTACGAGCAGTACTTC
CDR3: CASSLLGGSSYEQYF
size: -
J: TRBJ2-7
D: -
V: TRBV28

DNA: TGTGCCTGGAGCATCGGACAGGGATCCTACAATGAGCAGTTCTTC
CDR3: CAWSIGQGSYNEQFF
size: many
J: TRBJ2-1
D: TRBD1
V: TRBV30

DNA: TGTGCCAGCAGCGAAGAACAGTCACAGCCCCAGCATTTT
CDR3: CASSEEQSQPQHF
size: many
J: TRBJ1-5
D: -
V: TRBV2

DNA: TGCAGCGTTGTAATTGGAACGGGCTCCTTGGATACGCAGTATTTT
CDR3: CSVVIGTGSLDTQYF
size: many
J: TRBJ2-3
D: -
V: TRBV29-1

DNA: TGCAGTGCTGTACAAGGGGAGTGGATTACAGATACGCAGTATTTT
CDR3: CSAVQGEWITDTQYF
size: medium-sized
J: TRBJ2-3
D: -
V: TRBV20-1

DNA: TGCAGTGCTAGTGTTTCCGTGACTGGCAATCAGCCCCAGCATTTT
CDR3: CSASVSVTGNQPQHF
size: -
J: TRBJ1-5
D: -
V: TRBV20-1

DNA: TGCGCCAGCAGCCAAGATCACCGAGTGAGAAACACTGAAGCTTTCTTT
CDR3: CASSQDHRVRNTEAFF
size: -
J: TRBJ1-1
D: -
V: TRBV4-3

DNA: TGTGCCAGCAGCTTACGGGACTCCCGCACCGGGGAGCTGTTTTTT
CDR3: CASSLRDSRTGELFF
size: -
J: TRBJ2-2
D: -
V: TRBV7-3

DNA: TGCAGTGCAGGGGTGCTTCAGCCCCAGCATTTT
CDR3: CSAGVLQPQHF
size: many
J: TRBJ1-5
D: -
V: TRBV20-1

DNA: TGTGCCAGCAGGCGGCCTCTCCGGACAGATACGCAGTATTTT
CDR3: CASRRPLRTDTQYF
size: once
J: TRBJ2-3
D: -
V: TRBV27

DNA: TGTGCCAGCATCGCCACCCCGGGACAGGGGGCGGGAGGCTACACCTTC
CDR3: CASIATPGQGAGGYTF
size: few
J: TRBJ1-2
D: TRBD1
V: TRBV7-2

DNA: TGTGCCAGCAGCCCACCTAGCGACATAAGGGGAAATGAGCAGTTCTTC
CDR3: CASSPPSDIRGNEQFF
size: few
J: TRBJ2-1
D: -
V: TRBV3-1

DNA: TGCAGTGCTAACAAACAGGGAAATTCACCCCTCCACTTT
CDR3: CSANKQGNSPLHF
size: -
J: TRBJ1-6
D: -
V: TRBV20-1

DNA: TGCGCCAGAACGCTCACCTCCTACAATGAGCAGTTCTTC
CDR3: CARTLTSYNEQFF
size: few
J: TRBJ2-1
D: -
V: TRBV10-1